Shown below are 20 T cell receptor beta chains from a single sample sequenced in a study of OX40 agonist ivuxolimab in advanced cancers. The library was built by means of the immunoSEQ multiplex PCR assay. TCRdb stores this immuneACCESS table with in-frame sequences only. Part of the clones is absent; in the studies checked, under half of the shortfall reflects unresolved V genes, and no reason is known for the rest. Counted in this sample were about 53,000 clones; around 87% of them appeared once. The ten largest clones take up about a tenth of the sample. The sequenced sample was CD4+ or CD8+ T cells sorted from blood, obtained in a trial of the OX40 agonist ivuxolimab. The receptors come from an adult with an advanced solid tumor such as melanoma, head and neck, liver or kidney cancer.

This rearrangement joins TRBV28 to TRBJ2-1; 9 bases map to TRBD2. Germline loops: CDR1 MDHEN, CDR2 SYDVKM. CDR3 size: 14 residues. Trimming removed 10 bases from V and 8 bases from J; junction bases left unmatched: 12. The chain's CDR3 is CATMRGGGGHEQFF. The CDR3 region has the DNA TGTGCCACAATGCGGGGGGGAGGCGGTCATGAGCAGTTCTTC.

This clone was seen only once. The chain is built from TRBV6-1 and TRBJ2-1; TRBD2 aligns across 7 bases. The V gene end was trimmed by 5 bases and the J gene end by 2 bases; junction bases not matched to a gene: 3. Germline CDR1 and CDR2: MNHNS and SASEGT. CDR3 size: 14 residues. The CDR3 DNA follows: TGTGCCAGCAGTCCTAGCGGAACCTACAATGAGCAGTTCTTC. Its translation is CASSPSGTYNEQFF.

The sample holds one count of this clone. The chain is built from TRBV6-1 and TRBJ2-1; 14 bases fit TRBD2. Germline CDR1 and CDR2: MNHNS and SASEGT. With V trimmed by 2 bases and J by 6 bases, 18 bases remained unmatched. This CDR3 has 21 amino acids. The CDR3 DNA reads TGTGCCAGCAGTGAATGGGGGAGACTAGCGGGAGGGCCGGCGGGGATCAATGAGCAGTTCTTC. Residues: CASSEWGRLAGGPAGINEQFF.

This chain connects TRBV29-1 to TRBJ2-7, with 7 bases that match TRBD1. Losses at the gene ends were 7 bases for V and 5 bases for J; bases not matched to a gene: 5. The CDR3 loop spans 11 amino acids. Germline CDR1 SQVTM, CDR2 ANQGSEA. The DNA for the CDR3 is TGCAGCGCGGGACAGCTAGACGAGCAGTACTTC. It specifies CSAGQLDEQYF.

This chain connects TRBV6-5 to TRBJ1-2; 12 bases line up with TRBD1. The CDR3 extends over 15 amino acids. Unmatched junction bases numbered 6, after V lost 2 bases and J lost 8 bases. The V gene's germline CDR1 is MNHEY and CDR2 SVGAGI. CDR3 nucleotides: TGTGCCAGCAGTTACGCGGGACAGGGGGCGGACGGCTACACCTTC. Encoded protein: CASSYAGQGADGYTF.

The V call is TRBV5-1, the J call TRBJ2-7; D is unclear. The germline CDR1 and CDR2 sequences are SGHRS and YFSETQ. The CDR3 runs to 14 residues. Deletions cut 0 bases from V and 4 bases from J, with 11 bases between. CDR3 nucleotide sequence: TGCGCCAGCAGCTTGGTCCAGGCCGATTACGAGCAGTACTTC. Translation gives CASSLVQADYEQYF.

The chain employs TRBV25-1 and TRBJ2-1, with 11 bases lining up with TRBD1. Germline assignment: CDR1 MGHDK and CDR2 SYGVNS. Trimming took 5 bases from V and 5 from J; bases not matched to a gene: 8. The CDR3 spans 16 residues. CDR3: CASSKTGQGADNEQFF. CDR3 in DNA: TGTGCCAGCAGTAAAACTGGACAGGGGGCTGACAATGAGCAGTTCTTC.

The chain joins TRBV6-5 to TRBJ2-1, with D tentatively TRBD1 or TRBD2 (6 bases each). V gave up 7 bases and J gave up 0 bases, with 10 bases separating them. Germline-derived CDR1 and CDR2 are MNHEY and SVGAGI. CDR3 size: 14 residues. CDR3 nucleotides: TGTGCCAGCAAGGGGGGATTCTCCTACAATGAGCAGTTCTTC. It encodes CASKGGFSYNEQFF.

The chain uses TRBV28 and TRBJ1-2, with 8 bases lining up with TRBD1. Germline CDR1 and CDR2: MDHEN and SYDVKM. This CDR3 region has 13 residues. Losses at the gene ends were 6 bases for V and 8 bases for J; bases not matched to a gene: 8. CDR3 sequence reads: CASRTGQGGGYTF. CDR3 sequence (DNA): TGTGCCAGCAGGACCGGACAGGGAGGAGGCTACACCTTC.

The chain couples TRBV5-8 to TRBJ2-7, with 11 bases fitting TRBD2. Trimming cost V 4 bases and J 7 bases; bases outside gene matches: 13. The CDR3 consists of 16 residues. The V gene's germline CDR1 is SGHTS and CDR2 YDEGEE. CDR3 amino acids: CASSPRIAGGLGEQYF. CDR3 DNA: TGTGCCAGCAGCCCTCGGATAGCGGGAGGGCTGGGAGAGCAGTACTTC.

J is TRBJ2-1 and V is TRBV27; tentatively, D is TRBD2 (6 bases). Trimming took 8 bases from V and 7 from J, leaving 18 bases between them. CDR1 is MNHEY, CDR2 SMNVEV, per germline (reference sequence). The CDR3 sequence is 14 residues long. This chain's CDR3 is CASYLRESENEQFF. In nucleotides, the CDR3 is TGTGCCAGCTACTTGCGGGAAAGCGAAAATGAGCAGTTCTTC.

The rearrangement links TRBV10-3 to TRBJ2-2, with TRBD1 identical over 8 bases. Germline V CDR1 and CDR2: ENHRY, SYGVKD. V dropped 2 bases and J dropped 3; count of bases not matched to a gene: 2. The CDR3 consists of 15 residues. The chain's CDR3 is CAISETGGYTGELFF. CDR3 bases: TGTGCCATCAGTGAGACAGGGGGATACACCGGGGAGCTGTTTTTT.

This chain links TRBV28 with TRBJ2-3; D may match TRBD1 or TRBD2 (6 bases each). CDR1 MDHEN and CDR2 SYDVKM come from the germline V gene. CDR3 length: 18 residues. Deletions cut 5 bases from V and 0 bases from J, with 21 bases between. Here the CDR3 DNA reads TGTGCCAGCAGTGCTACAGGGCCCGGGGGCTTCAGCACAGATACGCAGTATTTT. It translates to CASSATGPGGFSTDTQYF.

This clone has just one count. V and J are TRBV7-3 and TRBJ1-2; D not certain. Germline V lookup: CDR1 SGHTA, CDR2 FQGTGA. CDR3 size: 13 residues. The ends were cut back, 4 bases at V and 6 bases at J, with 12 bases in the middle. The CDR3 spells CASSSQPGDGYTF. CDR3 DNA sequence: TGTGCCAGCAGCTCCCAACCCGGGGATGGCTACACCTTC.

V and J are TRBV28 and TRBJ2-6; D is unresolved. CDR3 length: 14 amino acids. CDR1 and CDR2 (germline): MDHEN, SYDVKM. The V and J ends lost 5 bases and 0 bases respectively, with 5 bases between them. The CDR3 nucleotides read TGTGCCAGCAGTGCCTTCTCTGGGGCCAACGTCCTGACTTTC. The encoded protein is CASSAFSGANVLTF.

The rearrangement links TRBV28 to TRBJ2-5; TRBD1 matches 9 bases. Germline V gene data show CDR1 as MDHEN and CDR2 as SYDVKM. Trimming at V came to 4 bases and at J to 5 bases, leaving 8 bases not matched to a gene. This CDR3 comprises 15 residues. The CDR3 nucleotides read TGTGCCAGCAGTTCGACAGGGGGGTTCTCGGAGACCCAGTACTTC. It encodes CASSSTGGFSETQYF.

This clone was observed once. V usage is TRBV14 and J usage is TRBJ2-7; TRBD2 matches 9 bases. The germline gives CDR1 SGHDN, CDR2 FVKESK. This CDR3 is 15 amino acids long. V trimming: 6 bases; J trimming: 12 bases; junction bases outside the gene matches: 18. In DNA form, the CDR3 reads TGTGCCAGCAGTTCTACCGGGACTAGCCGCTCAAGGCTGTACTTC. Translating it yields CASSSTGTSRSRLYF.

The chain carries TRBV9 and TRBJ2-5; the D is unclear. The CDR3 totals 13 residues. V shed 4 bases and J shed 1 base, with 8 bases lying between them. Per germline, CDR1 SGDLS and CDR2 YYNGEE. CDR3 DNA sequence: TGTGCCAGCAGCTTCGGTGTCCAAGAGACCCAGTACTTC. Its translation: CASSFGVQETQYF.

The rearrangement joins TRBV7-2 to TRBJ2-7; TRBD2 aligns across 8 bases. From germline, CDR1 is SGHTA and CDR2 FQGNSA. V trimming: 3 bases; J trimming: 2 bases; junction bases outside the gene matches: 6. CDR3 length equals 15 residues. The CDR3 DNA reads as TGTGCCAGCAGCTTTGAGGCGGGGGGCCCCTACGAGCAGTACTTC. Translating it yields CASSFEAGGPYEQYF.

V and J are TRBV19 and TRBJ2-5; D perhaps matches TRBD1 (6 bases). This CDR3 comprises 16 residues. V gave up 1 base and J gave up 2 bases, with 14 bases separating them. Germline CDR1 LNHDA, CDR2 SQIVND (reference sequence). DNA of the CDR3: TGTGCCAGTAGTATAGGGACAGAGGGTAGTCAAGAGACCCAGTACTTC. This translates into CASSIGTEGSQETQYF.